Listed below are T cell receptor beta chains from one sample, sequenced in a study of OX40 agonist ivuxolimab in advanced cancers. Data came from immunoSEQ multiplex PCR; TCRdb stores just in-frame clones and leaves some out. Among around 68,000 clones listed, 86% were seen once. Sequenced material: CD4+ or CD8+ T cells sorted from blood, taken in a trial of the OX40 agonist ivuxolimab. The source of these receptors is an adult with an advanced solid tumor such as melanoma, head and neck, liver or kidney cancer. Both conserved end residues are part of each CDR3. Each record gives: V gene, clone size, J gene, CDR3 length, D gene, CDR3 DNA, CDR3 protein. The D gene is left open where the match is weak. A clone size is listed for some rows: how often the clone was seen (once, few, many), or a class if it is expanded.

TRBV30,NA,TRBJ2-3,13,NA,TGTGCCGGACGCAGCGTCTCTGATGGGGCGCAGTATTTT,CAGRSVSDGAQYF
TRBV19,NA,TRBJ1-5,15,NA,TGTGCCAGTAGTATCCCACAGGGAAGCAATCAGCCCCAGCATTTT,CASSIPQGSNQPQHF
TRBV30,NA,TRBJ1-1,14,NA,TGTGCCTGGAGCCCGAACATGATGAACACTGAAGCTTTCTTT,CAWSPNMMNTEAFF
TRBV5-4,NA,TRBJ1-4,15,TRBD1,TGTGCCAGCAGCGGGACAGGGGCGGCTAATGAAAAACTGTTTTTT,CASSGTGAANEKLFF
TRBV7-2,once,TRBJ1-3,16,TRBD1,TGTGCCAGCAGCTTAGACAGGGGGCGATCTGGAAACACCATATATTTT,CASSLDRGRSGNTIYF
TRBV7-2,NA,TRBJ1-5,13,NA,TGTGCCAGCAGCTTAACGGTGGATCAGCCCCAGCATTTT,CASSLTVDQPQHF
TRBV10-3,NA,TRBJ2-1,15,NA,TGTGCCATCAGTGATCCACTAAAGGGTCACAATGAGCAGTTCTTC,CAISDPLKGHNEQFF
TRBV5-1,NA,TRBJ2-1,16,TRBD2,TGCGCCAGCAGCTTGATTGAGCGGGAGGGTTACAATGAGCAGTTCTTC,CASSLIEREGYNEQFF
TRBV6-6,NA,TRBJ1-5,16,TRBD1,TGTGCCAGCAGTTTCTCCGGGACAGTTAGCAATCAGCCCCAGCATTTT,CASSFSGTVSNQPQHF
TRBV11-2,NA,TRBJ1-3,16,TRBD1,TGTGCCAGCAGCTATAATACAGGGGGCTCTGGAAACACCATATATTTT,CASSYNTGGSGNTIYF
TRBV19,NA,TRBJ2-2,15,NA,TGTGCCAGTAGTGTCCCAACCGGGGCCACCGGGGAGCTGTTTTTT,CASSVPTGATGELFF
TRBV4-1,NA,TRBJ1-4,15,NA,TGCGCCAGCAGCCAAGACGGGCAGGGTTATGAAAAACTGTTTTTT,CASSQDGQGYEKLFF
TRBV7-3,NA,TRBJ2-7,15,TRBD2,TGTGCCAGCAGCCCCGACGGGACTAGCGTATACGAGCAGTACTTC,CASSPDGTSVYEQYF
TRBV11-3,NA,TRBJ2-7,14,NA,TGTGCCAGCAGCTTAGACGGGATGTCCTACGAGCAGTACTTC,CASSLDGMSYEQYF
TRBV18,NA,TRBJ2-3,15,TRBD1,TGTGCCAGCTCACCGCCGGGACAGCGCACAGATACGCAGTATTTT,CASSPPGQRTDTQYF
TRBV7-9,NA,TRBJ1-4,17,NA,TGTGCCAGCAGCATCGGGGTGACGTTTGCAACTAATGAAAAACTGTTTTTT,CASSIGVTFATNEKLFF
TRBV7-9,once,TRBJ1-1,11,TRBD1,TGTGCCAGCCAGGGGGACACTGAAGCTTTCTTT,CASQGDTEAFF